This T cell receptor (beta chain) was captured by sequencing in a study of T cells in Graves' hyperthyroidism and ophthalmopathy. Hyperthyroidism in the patients, aged 18 to 65, was newly diagnosed and under 2 months in duration. The PBMCs studied were ones that came from about 10 ml fresh peripheral blood. On this clonotype itself: No antigen is known for it.

TCR beta CDR3 regions were amplified from RNA transcripts. HTBI primers were employed in a first-round RT-PCR of the TCR CDR3. TCRdb used MiXCR to reprocess the multiplex PCR reads, holding one entry per CDR3 protein. The table records about 400,000 distinct CDR3 sequences, 15% to 19% of them present only once. The CDR3 loop spans 13 amino acids. V lost 4 bases and J lost 7, with 8 bases in between. From germline, CDR1 is SNHLY and CDR2 FYNNEI. Study-wide results and caveats: Most thyroid clonotypes that were expanded above 0.001 also turned up in blood.

This TCR was recovered from a woman aged 18-29 years with Graves' hyperthyroidism that later progressed to Graves' ophthalmopathy. V usage is TRBV2 and J usage is TRBJ1-6; the D gene is possibly TRBD1 (5 bases). Sequencing input: blood. CDR3 sequence: CASSAQGNSPLHF. CDR3 coding DNA: TGTGCCAGCAGTGCTCAGGGAAATTCACCCCTCCACTTT. The complete variable domain, with remaining parts taken from reference TRBV2 and TRBJ1-6, reads EPEVTQTPSHQVTQMGQEVILRCVPISNHLYFYWYRQILGQKVEFLVSFYNNEISEKSEIFDDQFSVERPDGSNFTLKIRSTKLEDSAMYFCASSAQGNSPLHFGNGTRLTVT.